This T cell receptor beta chain was identified during a study of synovial regulatory T cells in juvenile arthritis (dated by TCRdb to the mid-2010s). Regarding the complete study: Among sequenced patients, a few were therapy-naive, one received methotrexate plus infliximab, several received methotrexate, and one had no treatment information. Although effector T cell subsets in the cohort were also sequenced for comparisons, the Treg dataset on its own covers only blood and synovial fluid Treg cells. Using matched patient samples, the researchers compared TCRbeta CDR3 repertoires across three groups: blood iaTreg cells, other blood Treg cells and synovial fluid Treg cells. TCR repertoire comparisons included Treg and Teff subsets from approximately 11 JIA patients with active disease. What the work shows at the level of the full study, not this receptor alone: Across patients, iaTreg TCR repertoires were largely private, and these iaTreg repertoires partially overlapped with synovial Teff and blood CPL repertoires. More CDR3 sequences were shared by synovial Treg cells with iaTreg cells than with other blood Treg cells, and a closer relation was confirmed by Chao-Jaccard similarity. Compared with other blood Treg cells, blood iaTreg cells had lower TCR diversity, a finding consistent with antigen-driven expansion.

TCR repertoires were obtained from around 11 juvenile idiopathic arthritis patients with active disease who had not reached inactive disease, of whom 3 were polyarticular and 8 were oligoarticular. The TCR-sequenced patients had a median age of about 12 years (range 2.4-22.9) and median disease duration of around 7 years (range 0.2-19.1). Samples for TCR repertoire analysis were collected at two centres in Italy. Peripheral blood mononuclear cells were isolated using a Histopaque-1077 density gradient and were cryopreserved in around 90% FCS with approximately 10% DMSO. From its cysteine to its phenylalanine, the CDR3 spans 15 amino acids. No DNA was logged. Library prep was done by the immunoSEQ multiplex PCR assay. TCRbeta CDR3 sequencing was carried out by Adaptive Biotechnologies. From the authors' description of their analysis: To assess repertoire similarity, the researchers used the Chao-modified Jaccard index along with median clonotype overlap taken from 200 random subsamples at equal sample size. The similarity analyses were based on either productive nucleotide sequences or amino acid sequences translated in silico. To compare repertoires, the researchers applied hierarchical clustering with single linkage as well as t-SNE, based on Chao-modified Jaccard distances. After normalising for sample size, the researchers measured repertoire diversity with the Renyi index across a range of alpha values. What TCRdb holds here is the immuneACCESS table cut down to in-frame rearrangements. Part of the clones is not present; checked against another copy, under half of the missing clones reflect an unresolved V gene, and the others are unexplained. V, J and clone size were drawn from that table, and D and trimming were deduced from the DNA. The table for this sample records several thousand clones. The ten largest clones take up about 1.8% of the sample.

As regards this clone: Its antigen is not yet known.

The sequenced sample was Treg cells from blood. This sample's cell subset or site label indicates: remaining (HLA-DR-negative) circulating blood Treg cells. The chain uses TRBV5-3 and TRBJ2-5; without DNA, the TCRdb call of TRBD2 cannot be checked. TRBV5-3 is assigned to the ORF class and has an uncertain function. The receptor was isolated from a donor younger than 30 with juvenile idiopathic arthritis. The CDR3 loop reads CASSLGRRAGETQYF.